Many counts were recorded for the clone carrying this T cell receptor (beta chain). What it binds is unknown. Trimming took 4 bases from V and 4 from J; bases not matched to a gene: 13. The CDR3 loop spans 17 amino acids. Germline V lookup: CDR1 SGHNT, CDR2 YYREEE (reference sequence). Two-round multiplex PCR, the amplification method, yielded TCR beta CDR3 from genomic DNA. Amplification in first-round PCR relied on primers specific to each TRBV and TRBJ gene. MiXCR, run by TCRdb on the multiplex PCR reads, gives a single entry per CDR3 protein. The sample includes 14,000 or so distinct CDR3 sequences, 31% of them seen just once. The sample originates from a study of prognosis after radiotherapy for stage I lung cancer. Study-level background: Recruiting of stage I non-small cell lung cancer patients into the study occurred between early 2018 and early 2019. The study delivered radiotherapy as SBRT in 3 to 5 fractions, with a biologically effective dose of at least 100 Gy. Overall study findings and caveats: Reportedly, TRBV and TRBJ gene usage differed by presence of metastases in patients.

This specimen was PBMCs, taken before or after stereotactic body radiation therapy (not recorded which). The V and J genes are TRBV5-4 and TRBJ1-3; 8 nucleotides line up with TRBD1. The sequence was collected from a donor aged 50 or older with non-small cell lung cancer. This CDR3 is CASSPGSGGADGNTIYF. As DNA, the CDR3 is TGTGCCAGCAGCCCGGGTTCAGGGGGCGCGGACGGAAACACCATATATTTT.